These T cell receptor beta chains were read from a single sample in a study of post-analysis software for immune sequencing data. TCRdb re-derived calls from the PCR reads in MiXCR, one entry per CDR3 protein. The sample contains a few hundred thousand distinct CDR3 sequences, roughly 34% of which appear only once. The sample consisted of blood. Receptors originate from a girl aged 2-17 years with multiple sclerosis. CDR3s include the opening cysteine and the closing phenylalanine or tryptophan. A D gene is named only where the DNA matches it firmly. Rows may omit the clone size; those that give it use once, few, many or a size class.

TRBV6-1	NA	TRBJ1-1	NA	CASSPRAGIYMNTEAFF	TGTGCCAGCAGTCCTAGGGCAGGGATATACATGAACACTGAAGCTTTCTTT
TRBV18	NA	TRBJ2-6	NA	CASSPPNFSGANVLTF	TGTGCCAGCTCACCACCGAATTTCTCTGGGGCCAACGTCCTGACTTTC
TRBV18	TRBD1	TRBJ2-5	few	CASSPAGGETQYF	TGTGCCAGCTCACCCGCAGGGGGAGAGACCCAGTACTTC
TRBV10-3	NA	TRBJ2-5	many	CAISDTEETQYF	TGTGCCATCAGTGACACTGAAGAGACCCAGTACTTC
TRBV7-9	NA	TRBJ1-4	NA	CASSLTLEKLFF	TGTGCCAGCAGCCTGACCCTTGAAAAACTGTTTTTT
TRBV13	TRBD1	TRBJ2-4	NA	CVSSLAGTGLSGENIQYF	TGTGTCAGCAGCTTAGCTGGGACAGGGCTATCGGGGGAAAACATTCAGTACTTC
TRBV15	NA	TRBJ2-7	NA	CATSRISYEQYF	TGTGCCACCAGTCGCATATCCTACGAGCAGTACTTC
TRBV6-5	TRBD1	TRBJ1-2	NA	CASSRGGAEGYTF	TGTGCCAGCAGTAGAGGGGGCGCGGAAGGCTACACCTTC
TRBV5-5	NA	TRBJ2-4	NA	CARLAKNIQYF	TGTGCCAGATTAGCCAAAAACATTCAGTACTTC
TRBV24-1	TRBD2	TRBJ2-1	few	CATSASSRYRGGNEQFF	TGTGCCACCAGTGCCTCCTCGAGGTACCGCGGGGGGAATGAGCAGTTCTTC
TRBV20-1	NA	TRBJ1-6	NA	CSAREGRECSPLHF	TGCAGTGCTAGAGAAGGAAGAGAGTGTTCACCCCTCCACTTT
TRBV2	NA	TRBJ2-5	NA	CAGRRGQQETQYF	TGTGCCGGCAGGAGAGGACAGCAAGAGACCCAGTACTTC
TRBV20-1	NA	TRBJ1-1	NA	CSATQPNTEAFF	TGCAGTGCTACACAGCCGAACACTGAAGCTTTCTTT
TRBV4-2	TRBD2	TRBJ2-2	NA	CASSQGEASGALNTGELFF	TGTGCCAGCAGCCAAGGAGAGGCTAGCGGGGCCCTAAACACCGGGGAGCTGTTTTTT
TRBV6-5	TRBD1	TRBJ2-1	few	CASTSVRTGGYEQFF	TGTGCCAGCACCTCGGTGCGGACAGGGGGCTATGAGCAGTTCTTC
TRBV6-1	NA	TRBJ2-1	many	CASSELVISLPNEQFF	TGTGCCAGCAGTGAACTAGTCATTTCCCTCCCGAATGAGCAGTTCTTC
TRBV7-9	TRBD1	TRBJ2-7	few	CASSLGGTGYNEQYF	TGTGCTAGCAGCTTAGGAGGGACAGGCTACAATGAGCAGTACTTC
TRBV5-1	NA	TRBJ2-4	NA	CASSVDVPLKNIQYF	TGCGCCAGCAGCGTGGATGTGCCGTTGAAAAACATTCAGTACTTC
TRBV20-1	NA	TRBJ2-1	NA	CSERGSSCNEQFF	TGCAGTGAGAGGGGAAGCTCCTGCAATGAGCAGTTCTTC
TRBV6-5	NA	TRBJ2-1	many	CASSYSISRPSYNEQFF	TGTGCCAGCAGTTACTCGATAAGTCGACCCTCCTACAATGAGCAGTTCTTC
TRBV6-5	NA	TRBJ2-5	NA	CASSSLSYRETQYF	TGTGCCAGCAGTTCCCTGTCGTACCGAGAGACCCAGTACTTC
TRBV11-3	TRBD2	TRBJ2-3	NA	CASSLGGREEDTQYF	TGTGCCAGCAGCCTCGGAGGGCGGGAGGAGGATACGCAGTATTTT
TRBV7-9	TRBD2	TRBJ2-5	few	CASSLLGGGSEETQYF	TGTGCCAGCAGCTTACTTGGCGGGGGGTCGGAGGAGACCCAGTACTTC
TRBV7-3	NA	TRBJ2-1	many	CASSAPGGNEQFF	TGTGCCAGCAGCGCCCCGGGCGGCAATGAGCAGTTCTTC
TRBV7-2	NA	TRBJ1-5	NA	CASSPPGGPVSNQPQHF	TGTGCCAGCAGCCCACCCGGGGGGCCCGTTAGCAATCAGCCCCAGCATTTT
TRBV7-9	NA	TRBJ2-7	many	CASSLVLTYEQYF	TGTGCCAGCAGCTTAGTTCTCACCTACGAGCAGTACTTC
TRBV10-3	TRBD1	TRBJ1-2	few	CAISKDRADGYTF	TGTGCCATCAGTAAAGACAGGGCGGATGGCTACACCTTC
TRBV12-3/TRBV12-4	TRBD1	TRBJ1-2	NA	CASRAGTASRYGYTF	TGTGCCAGCAGGGCCGGGACAGCCTCTCGCTATGGCTACACCTTC
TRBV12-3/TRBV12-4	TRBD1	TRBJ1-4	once	CASSLLTGEGEKLFF	TGTGCCAGCAGTCTCCTAACAGGGGAAGGTGAAAAACTGTTTTTT
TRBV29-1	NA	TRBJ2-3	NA	CSVDTDTQYF	TGCAGCGTTGATACAGATACGCAGTATTTT
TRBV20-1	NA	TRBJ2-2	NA	CSARDLLGELFF	TGCAGTGCTAGAGATCTCCTCGGGGAGCTGTTTTTT
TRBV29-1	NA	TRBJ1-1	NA	CSVAPTAYTEAFF	TGCAGCGTAGCACCGACAGCCTACACTGAAGCTTTCTTT
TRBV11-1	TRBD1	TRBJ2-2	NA	CASSLQGSSGELFF	TGTGCCAGCAGTCTACAGGGGTCCAGCGGGGAGCTGTTTTTT
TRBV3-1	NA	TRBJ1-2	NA	CASSLPTVGYTF	TGTGCCAGCAGCCTTCCTACTGTGGGCTACACCTTC
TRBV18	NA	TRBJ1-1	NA	CASSPPSARTEAFF	TGTGCCAGCTCACCACCCTCGGCGAGGACTGAAGCTTTCTTT
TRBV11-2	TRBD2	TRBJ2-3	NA	CASSLIPRSSGGSTDTQYF	TGTGCCAGCAGCTTAATACCAAGGTCTAGCGGGGGGAGCACAGATACGCAGTATTTT
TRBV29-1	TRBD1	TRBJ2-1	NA	CSAGQATYNEQFF	TGCAGCGCCGGACAGGCCACCTACAATGAGCAGTTCTTC
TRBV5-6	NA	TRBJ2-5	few	CASSLGWAGPYQETQYF	TGTGCCAGCAGCTTGGGGTGGGCAGGGCCGTACCAAGAGACCCAGTACTTC